This paragraph covers one TCR beta chain sequence. Its recognized antigen is unknown. Qualities for individual bases were not recorded, and no much larger clone is one base off. What this sample's time point label stands for: baseline before first vaccination. Vaccinee samples were obtained from the UK trials COV001 and COV002, which included a single-blind randomized controlled phase 2/3 trial of AZD1222 (ChAdOx1 nCoV-19) in healthy adults. For TCRbeta chain sequencing, PBMC samples were collected from trial participants at day 0 and at day 28 after the second dose. This sample was included in a study of T cell responses to AZD1222 COVID-19 vaccine (dated by TCRdb to the early 2020s). A note on the overall study: AZD1222 recipients whose second dose came at about 4 weeks and those whose second dose came at about 12 weeks were combined into one group, since spike-specific TCR depth and breadth did not differ between the two schedules. A total of approximately 240 trial participants underwent TCR sequencing, of whom approximately 210 received two doses of AZD1222 and about 26 received two doses of the MenACWY control vaccine. Trial participants were enrolled into age subgroups of 18-55, 56-69 and 70-plus years, which contained 148, 28 and 57 TCR-sequenced participants, respectively. Broad study findings and their caveats: Conclusions about previously exposed vaccinees were limited because only 5 or 6 AZD1222 recipients were SARS-CoV-2 seropositive at baseline. Most participants were white British and females outnumbered males, and the authors suggested that clonal diversity may have been underestimated. After two AZD1222 doses, both the breadth and the depth of spike-specific TCRs were significantly higher than at day 0 and than in MenACWY recipients. Reportedly, almost half of the unique spike-specific TCRs recognized epitopes lying outside the regions that are mutated in the B.1.351 and B.1.1.7 variants. Because no day 14 peak-response samples were available, the repertoires could be characterized only after the peak T cell response. In the small 56-69-year group, the increase in depth fell short of significance, most likely because of low power. The whole spike protein was spanned by vaccine-associated CD4 TCRs, and dominant responses were seen in regions 160-218 and 743-854.

The CDR3 regions of human TCRbeta chains were analyzed by immunosequencing. The study's processing was this. Repertoire TCRs were matched against a reference library of SARS-CoV-2-specific TCRs generated with the MIRA antigen-specificity platform. Breadth was defined as the fraction of unique TCRs that were SARS-CoV-2-associated. Depth was defined as the fraction of total T cells that were SARS-CoV-2-associated. Using the MIRA data, each spike-specific TCR was assigned both to the spike region to which the TCR was reactive and to a CD4 or CD8 class. Log10-transformed breadth and depth values were compared by one-way ANOVA with Sidak's multiple comparisons tests. The immuneACCESS repertoire file appears here via TCRdb, limited to in-frame rearrangements. These files lack a portion of the clones; in checked studies, under half of the deficit traces to unresolved V genes, and the cause of the others is not known. V and J calls and clone size are those listed in that table; D and trimming were worked out from the DNA. This sample holds about 97,000 clones; around 84% were observed only once. Together, the top ten hold approximately 1.5% of the sample.

The source was peripheral blood, collected on day 0 of AZD1222 vaccination. This clonotype originated in an adult in good health.

This receptor carries the CDR3 CASTDWGGRAEDGYTF. The nucleotide sequence reads as follows: TGTGCCAGCACCGATTGGGGGGGCAGGGCCGAGGATGGCTACACCTTC. Recombination linked TRBV27 to TRBJ1-2, and perhaps TRBD1 as D gene, on 6 matching bases. For CDR1 and CDR2, the germline V gene (reference sequence) lists MNHEY and SMNVEV. From cysteine to phenylalanine, the CDR3 is 16 amino acids long. CDR3 DNA only is kept here, 48 bases in frame from base 1. Trimming costs V 7 bases and J 6 bases, and their ends lie 24 bases apart.